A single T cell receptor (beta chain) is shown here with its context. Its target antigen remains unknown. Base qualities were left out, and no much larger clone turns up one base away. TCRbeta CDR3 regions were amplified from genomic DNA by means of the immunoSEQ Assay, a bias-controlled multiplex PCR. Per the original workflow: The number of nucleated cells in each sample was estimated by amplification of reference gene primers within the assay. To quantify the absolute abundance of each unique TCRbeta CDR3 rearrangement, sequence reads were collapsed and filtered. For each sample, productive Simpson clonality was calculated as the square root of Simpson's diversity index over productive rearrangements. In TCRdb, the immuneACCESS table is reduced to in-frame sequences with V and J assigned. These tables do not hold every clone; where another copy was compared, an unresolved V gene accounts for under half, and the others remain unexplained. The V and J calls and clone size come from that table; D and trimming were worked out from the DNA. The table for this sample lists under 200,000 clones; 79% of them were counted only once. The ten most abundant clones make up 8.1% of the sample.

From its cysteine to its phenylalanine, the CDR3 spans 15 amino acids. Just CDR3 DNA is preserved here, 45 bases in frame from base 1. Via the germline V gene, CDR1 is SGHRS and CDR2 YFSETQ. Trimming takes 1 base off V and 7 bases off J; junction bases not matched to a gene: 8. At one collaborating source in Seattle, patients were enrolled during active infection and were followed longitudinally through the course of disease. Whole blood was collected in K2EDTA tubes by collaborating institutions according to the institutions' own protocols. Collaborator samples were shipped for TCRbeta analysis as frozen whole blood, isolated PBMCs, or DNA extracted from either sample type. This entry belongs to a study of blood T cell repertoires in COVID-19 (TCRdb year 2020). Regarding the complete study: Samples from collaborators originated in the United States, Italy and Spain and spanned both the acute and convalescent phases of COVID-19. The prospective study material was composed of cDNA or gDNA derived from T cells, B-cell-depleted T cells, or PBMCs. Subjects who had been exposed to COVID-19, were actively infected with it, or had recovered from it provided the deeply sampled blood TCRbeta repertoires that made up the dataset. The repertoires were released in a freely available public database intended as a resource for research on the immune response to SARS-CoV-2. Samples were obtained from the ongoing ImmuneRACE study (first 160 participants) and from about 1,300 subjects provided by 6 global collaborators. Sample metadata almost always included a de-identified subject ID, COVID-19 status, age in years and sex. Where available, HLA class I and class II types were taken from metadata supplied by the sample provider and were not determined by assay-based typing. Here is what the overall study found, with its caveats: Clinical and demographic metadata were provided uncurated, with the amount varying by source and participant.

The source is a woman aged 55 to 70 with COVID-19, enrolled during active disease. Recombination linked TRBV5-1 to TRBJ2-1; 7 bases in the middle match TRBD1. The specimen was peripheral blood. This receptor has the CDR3 CASSLLTTGENEQFF. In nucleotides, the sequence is TGCGCCAGCAGCTTGTTAACAACAGGGGAAAATGAGCAGTTCTTC.